This T cell receptor (beta chain) derives from a study of blood T cell repertoires in COVID-19. The wider study: The origin of the acute and convalescent COVID-19 samples was the United States, Italy and Spain.

In germline, CDR1 is SGHNT, CDR2 YYREEE (reference sequence). This CDR3 is 15 amino acids long. V lost 4 bases and J 2 bases, leaving 15 bases between the germline ends. Study processing details: By means of reference gene primer amplification, nucleated cell counts were estimated. Clones were read by immunoSEQ multiplex PCR, and TCRdb kept only the in-frame ones, dropping some. V, J and clone size reflect that table, while D and trimming were determined from the DNA. The data show 180,000 or so clones, with around 82% seen just once and about 3.5% held by the top ten. The sample comprised PBMCs or T cells enriched from blood (not recorded which). The V gene is TRBV5-4, the J gene TRBJ1-2; D not resolved. The sequence was obtained from a woman in her forties or fifties in a cohort exposed to, infected with or recovered from COVID-19 (not recorded which). The CDR3 loop is CASSPRVVRNYGYTF. DNA for the CDR3: TGTGCCAGCAGCCCCCGGGTGGTCAGAAACTATGGCTACACCTTC.